This T cell receptor beta chain was captured in a study of shared clonotypes between healthy human individuals. Deep-level settings were used for running the assay. Sequencing was performed with immunoSEQ multiplex PCR; in TCRdb, only in-frame clones are kept and a portion is missing. Seen here are 520,000 or so clones, approximately 85% observed once, and the top ten hold under 15%. Looked up from germline, CDR1 is SGHNT and CDR2 is YYREEE (reference sequence). V was cut by 3 bases and J by 3 bases, with 10 bases left in between. The length of the CDR3 is 13 residues. Donors, without exception, were Caucasian adults residing in Nashville, Tennessee.

Material: PBMCs. The TCR sequence derives from a woman in her 40s in good health. Some clones in this sample may be carry-over from other donors' samples. The chain couples TRBV5-4 to TRBJ2-7; D remains unclear. The CDR3 nucleotides are TGTGCCAGCAGCTCTTCCCCGCTCTACGAGCAGTACTTC. It yields the protein CASSSSPLYEQYF.